Sequencing of this T cell receptor (beta chain) was carried out in a study of shared clonotypes between healthy human individuals. TCRdb's copy holds only in-frame clones and misses some; the assay was immunoSEQ multiplex PCR. This sample has 1 million to 1.3 million clones, with about 84% found just once. The junction had 9 bases not matched to a gene; V was cut back by 5 bases and J by 4 bases. The germline gives CDR1 SGHTA, CDR2 FQGNSA. The CDR3 is 16 residues long. Sequenced input: memory CD4+ T cells from PBMCs. Sample subset: CD45RA-negative fraction. This sequence joins TRBV7-2 and TRBJ2-2, with 8 nucleotides matching TRBD2. The TCR comes from a young man in good health. Some clones in this sample may be carry-over from other donors' samples. The CDR3 spells CASSAFGTRGTGELFF. In DNA form, the CDR3 reads TGTGCCAGCAGCGCCTTCGGGACTAGAGGCACCGGGGAGCTGTTTTTT.